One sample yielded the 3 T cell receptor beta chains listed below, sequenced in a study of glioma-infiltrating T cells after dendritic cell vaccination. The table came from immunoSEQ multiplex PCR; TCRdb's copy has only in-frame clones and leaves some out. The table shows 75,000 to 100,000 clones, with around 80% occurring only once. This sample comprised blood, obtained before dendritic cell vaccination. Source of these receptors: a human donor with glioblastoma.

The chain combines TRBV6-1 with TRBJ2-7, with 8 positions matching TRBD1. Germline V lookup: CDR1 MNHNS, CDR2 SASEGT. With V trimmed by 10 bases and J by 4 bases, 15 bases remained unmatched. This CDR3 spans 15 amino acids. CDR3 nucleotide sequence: TGTGCCACCCGCCCTCGACAGGGGTTGACGTACGAGCAGTACTTC. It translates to CATRPRQGLTYEQYF.

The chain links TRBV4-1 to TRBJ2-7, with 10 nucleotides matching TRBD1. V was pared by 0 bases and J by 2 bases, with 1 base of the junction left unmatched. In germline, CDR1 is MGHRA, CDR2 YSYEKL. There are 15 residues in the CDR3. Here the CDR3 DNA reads TGCGCCAGCAGCCAAGATGGGACAGGGGCCTACGAGCAGTACTTC. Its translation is CASSQDGTGAYEQYF.

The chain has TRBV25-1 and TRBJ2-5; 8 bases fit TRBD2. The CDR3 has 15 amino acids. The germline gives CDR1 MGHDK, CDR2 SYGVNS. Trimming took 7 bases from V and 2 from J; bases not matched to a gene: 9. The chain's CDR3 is CASTGLAGTQETQYF. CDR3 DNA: TGTGCCAGCACTGGCTTAGCGGGGACTCAAGAGACCCAGTACTTC.